The entry that follows covers one TCR beta chain sequence. The data belong to a study of cytomegalovirus exposure and HLA in healthy donors. Researchers ran the PCR with 60 Vbeta and 13 Jbeta primers. Sequenced by immunoSEQ multiplex PCR; TCRdb stores in-frame clones only, minus some. The table has around 120,000 clones, roughly 84% seen once. The CDR3 is 13 residues long. The germline V and J ends were trimmed by 4 bases and 4 bases, with 8 bases remaining between them. The V gene's germline CDR1 is SGHTA and CDR2 FQGTGA. The specimen sequenced was PBMCs. The chain couples TRBV7-3 to TRBJ1-3; D ambiguous. This sequence originates from a girl aged 2-10 years in good health and CMV-seronegative. CDR3 residues: CASSSYPGNTIYF. CDR3 sequence (DNA): TGTGCCAGCAGCTCTTATCCCGGAAACACCATATATTTT. Full variable domain (remainder filled in from reference TRBV7-3 and TRBJ1-3): GAGVSQTPSNKVTEKGKYVELRCDPISGHTALYWYRQSLGQGPEFLIYFQGTGAADDSGLPNDRFFAVRPEGSVSTLKIQRTERGDSAVYLCASSSYPGNTIYFGEGSWLTVV.